This TCR beta chain was retrieved from a study of blood T cell repertoires in COVID-19. Overall study: Sample material is recorded as cDNA or gDNA derived from T cells, B-cell-depleted T cells, or PBMCs.

This CDR3 contains 14 residues. Germline loops: CDR1 SGHTA, CDR2 FQGNSA. With V trimmed by 5 bases and J by 4 bases, 4 bases remained unmatched. The assay was immunoSEQ multiplex PCR, and TCRdb's table has in-frame clones only and misses some. The sample lists about 150,000 clones, about 90% occurring once. The V and J genes are TRBV7-2 and TRBJ2-3; 9 nucleotides line up with TRBD2. This receptor was obtained from a man between 45 and 60 years old with acute or convalescent COVID-19. The sample taken for sequencing was peripheral blood. The CDR3, as DNA: TGTGCCAGCAGCAGGCGGGAGGGCGCAGATACGCAGTATTTT. Its translation: CASSRREGADTQYF.